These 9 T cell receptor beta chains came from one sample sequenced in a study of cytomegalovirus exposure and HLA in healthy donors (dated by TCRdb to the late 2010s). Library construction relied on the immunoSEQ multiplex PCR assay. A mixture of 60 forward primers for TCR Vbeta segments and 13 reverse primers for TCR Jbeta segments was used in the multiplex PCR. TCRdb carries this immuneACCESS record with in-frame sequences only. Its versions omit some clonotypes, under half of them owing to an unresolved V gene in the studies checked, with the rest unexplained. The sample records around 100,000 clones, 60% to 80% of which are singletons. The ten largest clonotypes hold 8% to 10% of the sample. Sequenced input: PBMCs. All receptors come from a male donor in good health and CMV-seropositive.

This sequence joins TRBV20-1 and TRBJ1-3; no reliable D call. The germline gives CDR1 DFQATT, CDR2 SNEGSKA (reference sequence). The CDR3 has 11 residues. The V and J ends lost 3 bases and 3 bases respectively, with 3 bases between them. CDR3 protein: CSASYGNTIYF. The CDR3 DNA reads TGCAGTGCTAGTTATGGAAACACCATATATTTT.

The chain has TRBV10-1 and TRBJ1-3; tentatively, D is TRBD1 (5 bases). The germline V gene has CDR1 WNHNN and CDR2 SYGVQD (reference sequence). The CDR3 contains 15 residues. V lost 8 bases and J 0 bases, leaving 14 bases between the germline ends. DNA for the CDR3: TGCGCCAGCCAAGGCAGGGTGATCTCTGGAAACACCATATATTTT. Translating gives CASQGRVISGNTIYF.

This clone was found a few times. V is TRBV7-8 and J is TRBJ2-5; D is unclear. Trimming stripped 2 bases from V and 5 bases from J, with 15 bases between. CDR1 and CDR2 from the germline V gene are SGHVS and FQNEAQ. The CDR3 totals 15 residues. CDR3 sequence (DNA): TGTGCCAGCAGCTTAAGCGAGGCCTTTGTGGAGACCCAGTACTTC. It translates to CASSLSEAFVETQYF.

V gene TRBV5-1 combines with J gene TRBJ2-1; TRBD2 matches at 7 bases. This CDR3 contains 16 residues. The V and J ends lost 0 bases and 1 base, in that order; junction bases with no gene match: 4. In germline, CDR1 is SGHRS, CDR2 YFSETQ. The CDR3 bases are TGCGCCAGCAGCTTGGTAGTTAGCGGGTCCTACAATGAGCAGTTCTTC. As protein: CASSLVVSGSYNEQFF.

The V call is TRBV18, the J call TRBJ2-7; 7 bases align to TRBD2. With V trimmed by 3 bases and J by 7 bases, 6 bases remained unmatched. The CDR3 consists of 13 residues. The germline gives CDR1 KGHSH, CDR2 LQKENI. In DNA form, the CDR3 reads TGTGCCAGCTCACCGGAGGGACTACGGGAGCAGTACTTC. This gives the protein CASSPEGLREQYF.

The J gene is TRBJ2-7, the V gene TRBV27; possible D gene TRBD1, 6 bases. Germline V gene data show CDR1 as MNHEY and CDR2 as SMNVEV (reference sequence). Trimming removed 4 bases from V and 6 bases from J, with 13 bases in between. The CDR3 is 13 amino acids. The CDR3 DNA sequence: TGTGCCAGCAGTTCTACAGGGATGGGCGAGCAGTACTTC. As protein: CASSSTGMGEQYF.

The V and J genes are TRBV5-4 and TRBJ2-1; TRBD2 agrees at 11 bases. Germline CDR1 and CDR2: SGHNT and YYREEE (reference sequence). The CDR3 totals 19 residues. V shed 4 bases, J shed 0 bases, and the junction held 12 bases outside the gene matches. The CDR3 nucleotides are TGTGCCAGCAGCCATATAGCGGGAGGGCCATCGAGCTCCTACAATGAGCAGTTCTTC. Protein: CASSHIAGGPSSSYNEQFF.

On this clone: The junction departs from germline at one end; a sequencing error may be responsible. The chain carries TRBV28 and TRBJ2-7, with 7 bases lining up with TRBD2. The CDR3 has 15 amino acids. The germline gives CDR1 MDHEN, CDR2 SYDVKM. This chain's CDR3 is CASILAGREVDEQYF. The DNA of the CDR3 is TGTGCCAGCATTTTAGCGGGCCGAGAGGTCGACGAGCAGTACTTC.

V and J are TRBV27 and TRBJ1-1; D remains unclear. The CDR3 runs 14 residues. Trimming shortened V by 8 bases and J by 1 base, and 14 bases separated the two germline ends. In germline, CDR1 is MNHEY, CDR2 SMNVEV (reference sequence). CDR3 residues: CASSRGASNTEAFF. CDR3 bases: TGTGCCAGCTCAAGAGGAGCTTCGAACACTGAAGCTTTCTTT.